This entry lists 21 T cell receptor beta chains sequenced from one sample in a study of T-cell memory formation after mild COVID-19. TCRdb re-called the 5' RACE reads through MiXCR, storing one row per CDR3 protein. The repertoire consists of tens of thousands of distinct CDR3 sequences, with over 9% occurring once and the leading ten covering about 22%. What was sequenced was PBMCs or a T cell subset sorted from them (not recorded which). The source of these receptors is a man aged 18 to 30 who had mild COVID-19 (a few samples of this study predate the infection). Cell type and time point are not known.

This clonotype was counted only a few times. The chain joins TRBV28 to TRBJ1-4, with a weak D call TRBD1 (5 bases). Germline-derived CDR1 and CDR2 are MDHEN and SYDVKM. Trimming cost V 5 bases and J 3 bases, with 16 bases left between them. The CDR3 runs to 16 residues. The CDR3 DNA follows: TGTGCCAGCAGTGGACCTCGACAGTCATCTAATGAAAAACTGTTTTTT. This gives the protein CASSGPRQSSNEKLFF.

J is TRBJ2-2 and V is TRBV7-2, with 9 positions matching TRBD2. This CDR3 is built from 17 residues. In germline, CDR1 is SGHTA, CDR2 FQGNSA. The ends lost 5 bases at V and 4 bases at J; junction bases unmatched: 11. The DNA of the CDR3 is TGTGCCAGCAGCCCCCAAAGTTCGCGGGGGGGCACCGGGGAGCTGTTTTTT. Protein product: CASSPQSSRGGTGELFF.

The chain joins TRBV9 to TRBJ2-3; TRBD2 aligns across 12 bases. Germline V gene sequence: CDR1 SGDLS, CDR2 YYNGEE. The CDR3 runs to 15 residues. V shed 2 bases and J 4 bases; nucleotides not matched to a gene: 2. CDR3 region: CASSVLAGGADTQYF. CDR3 nucleotides: TGTGCCAGCAGCGTCCTAGCGGGGGGGGCAGATACGCAGTATTTT.

This clonotype turned up a few times. V and J are TRBV12-3 or TRBV12-4 and TRBJ2-3; 7 nucleotides line up with TRBD1. CDR3 size: 15 residues. V trimming: 2 bases; J trimming: 6 bases; junction bases outside the gene matches: 8. The CDR3 DNA follows: TGTGCCAGCAGTTTATCAAACTTCAGGGGGGATACGCAGTATTTT. Its protein product is CASSLSNFRGDTQYF.

This clonotype was detected many times. The V call is TRBV4-2, the J call TRBJ2-7; 13 nucleotides match TRBD2. The CDR3 contains 15 residues. Germline V gene sequence: CDR1 LGHNA, CDR2 YNFKEQ. Trimming at V came to 5 bases and at J to 7 bases, leaving 8 bases not matched to a gene. The CDR3 nucleotides are TGTGCCAGCAGCAAAGGGACTAGCGGGGAGGGAGAGCAGTACGTC. Translating it yields CASSKGTSGEGEQYV.

Ten or more counts support this clonotype. This chain links TRBV7-2 with TRBJ2-1; D possibly corresponds to TRBD1 (5 bases). CDR1 and CDR2 (germline): SGHTA, FQGNSA. The CDR3 length is 12 residues. V was trimmed by 5 bases and J by 7 bases, leaving 9 bases between them. The CDR3: CASSQAGNEQFF. The CDR3 DNA follows: TGTGCCAGCAGCCAAGCAGGGAATGAGCAGTTCTTC.

This clonotype was counted only a few times. The rearrangement joins TRBV3-1 to TRBJ1-5, with D unclear. Germline V CDR1 and CDR2: LGHDT, YNNKEL (reference sequence). The CDR3 length is 14 residues. Trimming removed 1 base at V and 6 bases at J, with 10 bases between. CDR3 in DNA: TGTGCCAGCAGCCAAGCGATCGTGGGTCAGCCCCAGCATTTT. Translating it yields CASSQAIVGQPQHF.

This clonotype turned up a few times. The chain uses TRBV7-3 and TRBJ2-5; D possibly uses TRBD1 or TRBD2 (6 bases each). This CDR3 region has 13 residues. Trimming pared 5 bases from V and 4 bases from J, leaving 11 bases between. CDR1 and CDR2 from the germline V gene are SGHTA and FQGTGA. CDR3 coding DNA: TGTGCCAGCAGCCGGGGGCCCAGAGAGACCCAGTACTTC. It is translated as CASSRGPRETQYF. Complete variable domain (other parts from reference TRBV7-3 and TRBJ2-5): GAGVSQTPSNKVTEKGKYVELRCDPISGHTALYWYRQSLGQGPEFLIYFQGTGAADDSGLPNDRFFAVRPEGSVSTLKIQRTERGDSAVYLCASSRGPRETQYFGPGTRLLVL.

This clonotype was counted between two and nine times. The chain joins TRBV28 to TRBJ2-4; D possibly corresponds to TRBD1 (5 bases). V lost 4 bases to trimming and J lost 8 bases, with 18 bases between them. The V gene's germline CDR1 is MDHEN and CDR2 SYDVKM. The length of the CDR3 is 15 residues. CDR3 DNA: TGTGCCAGCAGTTACCCAGGGCTCCTGAAGGACATTCAGTACTTC. Translation: CASSYPGLLKDIQYF.

The chain combines TRBV7-9 with TRBJ1-2, with unresolved D. Germline V gene sequence: CDR1 SEHNR, CDR2 FQNEAQ (reference sequence). The CDR3 covers 15 residues. V was trimmed by 1 base and J by 5 bases, leaving 14 bases between them. The CDR3: CASSLGAAGAYGYTF. For the CDR3, the DNA is TGTGCCAGCAGCTTAGGTGCGGCAGGAGCTTATGGCTACACCTTC.

The chain has TRBV4-1 and TRBJ2-2; D is undetermined. The CDR3 runs 16 residues. Germline CDR1 MGHRA, CDR2 YSYEKL. Deletions cut 2 bases from V and 4 bases from J, with 14 bases between. CDR3 amino acids: CASSQTSAPRTGELFF. DNA of the CDR3: TGCGCCAGCAGCCAAACCAGCGCGCCGCGCACCGGGGAGCTGTTTTTT.

Ten or more counts support this clonotype. The gene calls are TRBV6-1 and TRBJ2-7; 7 bases align to TRBD1. The CDR3 covers 13 residues. J lost 2 bases, V lost 4 bases, and 2 bases had no gene match. The germline V gene has CDR1 MNHNS and CDR2 SASEGT. The CDR3 reads CASSVTGAYEQYV. For the CDR3, the DNA is TGTGCCAGCAGTGTTACAGGGGCCTACGAGCAGTACGTC.

In this sample, this clonotype turned up many times. The gene calls are TRBV29-1 and TRBJ2-3, with no clear D. V lost 5 bases to trimming and J lost 6 bases, with 15 bases between them. The CDR3 sequence is 13 residues long. Germline CDR1 reads SQVTM; CDR2 reads ANQGSEA. The CDR3 region has the DNA TGCAGCGTTTCGTTCCGTCCTGGGGATACGCAGTATTTT. Its protein product is CSVSFRPGDTQYF.

The CDR3 sequence: CASSQGPSGGGTGELFF. CDR3 in DNA: TGTGCCAGCAGCCAAGGACCCAGCGGGGGGGGGACCGGGGAGCTGTTTTTT. The gene calls are TRBV3-1 and TRBJ2-2, with 10 bases lining up with TRBD2. V dropped 1 base and J dropped 5; count of bases not matched to a gene: 7. This CDR3 is built from 17 residues. The germline V gene encodes CDR1 LGHDT and CDR2 YNNKEL (reference sequence).

There are a few counts of this clonotype. CDR3 residues: CASSPETVGTDTQYF. The DNA for the CDR3 is TGTGCCAGCTCACCGGAAACAGTTGGGACAGATACGCAGTATTTT. J is TRBJ2-3 and V is TRBV18; D not certain. CDR1 is KGHSH, CDR2 LQKENI, per germline. Between the trimmed V and J ends, which lost 3 bases and 3 bases, there was a span of 13 bases. The CDR3 runs 15 residues.

This clonotype has a count of ten or more. This chain links TRBV5-5 with TRBJ2-5; D is ambiguous. CDR3 size: 13 residues. Per germline, CDR1 SGHKS and CDR2 YYEKEE (reference sequence). Trimming took off 4 bases at V and 4 bases at J, with 11 bases between the two ends. As DNA, the CDR3 is TGTGCCAGCAGCCCTGACTGGGGAGAGACCCAGTACTTC. It encodes CASSPDWGETQYF.

In this sample, this clonotype turned up a few times. The chain has TRBV7-2 and TRBJ2-1, with D perhaps matching TRBD2 (7 bases). The CDR3 extends over 13 amino acids. Germline lookup yields CDR1 SGHTA and CDR2 FQGNSA. Trimming shortened V by 5 bases and J by 10 bases, and 15 bases separated the two germline ends. CDR3 DNA sequence: TGTGCCAGCAGCCCCCGCACGGGGGGCGAGCAGTTCTTC. This codes for CASSPRTGGEQFF.

This clonotype was seen only a few times. The chain combines TRBV4-3 with TRBJ2-3, with 8 bases identical to TRBD1. Unmatched junction bases numbered 6, after V lost 0 bases and J lost 4 bases. Germline values: CDR1 LGHNA, CDR2 YSLEER. The CDR3 runs to 16 residues. The CDR3 DNA sequence: TGCGCCAGCAGCCAAGATCTAGGACAGGGATCAGATACGCAGTATTTT. Protein sequence: CASSQDLGQGSDTQYF.

The chain uses TRBV24-1 and TRBJ1-1, with D unclear. V shed 5 bases and J shed 11 bases, with 38 bases lying between them. The CDR3 spans 20 residues. Germline CDR1 and CDR2: KGHDR and SFDVKD. The CDR3 sequence is CATSGKNLPRFGRSVQRAFF. CDR3 nucleotides: TGTGCCACCAGTGGCAAGAATTTACCTCGGTTCGGTCGATCGGTGCAAAGGGCTTTCTTT.

This clonotype was counted a few times. In nucleotides, the CDR3 is TGTGCCAGCAGCTACAGACAGATGTTATGGAGCAATCAGCCCCAGCATTTT. Protein: CASSYRQMLWSNQPQHF. This chain connects TRBV7-3 to TRBJ1-5; D is perhaps TRBD1 (5 bases). This CDR3 spans 17 amino acids. From germline, CDR1 is SGHTA and CDR2 FQGTGA. V lost 4 bases to trimming and J lost 1 base, with 17 bases between them.

This clonotype showed up many times. The chain recombines TRBV3-1 with TRBJ2-3; 7 positions match TRBD2. CDR1 is LGHDT and CDR2 is YNNKEL in the germline V gene (reference sequence). The CDR3 contains 15 residues. Losses at the gene ends were 4 bases for V and 3 bases for J; bases not matched to a gene: 7. CDR3 nucleotide sequence: TGTGCCAGCAGCCCCAGGACTAGTTTTACAGATACGCAGTATTTT. This sequence encodes CASSPRTSFTDTQYF.